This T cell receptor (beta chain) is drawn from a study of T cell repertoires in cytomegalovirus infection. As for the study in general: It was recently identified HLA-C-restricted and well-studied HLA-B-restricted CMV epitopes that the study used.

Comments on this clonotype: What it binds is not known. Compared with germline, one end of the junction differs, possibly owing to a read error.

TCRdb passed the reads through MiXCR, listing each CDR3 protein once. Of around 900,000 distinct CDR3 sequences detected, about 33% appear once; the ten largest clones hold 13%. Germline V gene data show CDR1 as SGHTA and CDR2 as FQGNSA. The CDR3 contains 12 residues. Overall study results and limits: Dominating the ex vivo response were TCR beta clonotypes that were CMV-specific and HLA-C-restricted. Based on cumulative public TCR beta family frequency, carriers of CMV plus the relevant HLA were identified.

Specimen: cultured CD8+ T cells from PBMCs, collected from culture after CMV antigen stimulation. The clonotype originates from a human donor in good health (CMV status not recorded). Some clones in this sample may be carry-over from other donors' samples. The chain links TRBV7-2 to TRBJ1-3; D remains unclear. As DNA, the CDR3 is TGTGCCAGCACCTTAAACGGAAACACCATATATTTT. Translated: CASTLNGNTIYF.